The 6 T cell receptor beta chains in this list originate from one sample, sequenced in a study of CD4 T cells in relation to SARS-CoV-2 and coronaviruses. Unexposed donor CD4+ T cells date from about 2011-2018, before the COVID-19 pandemic. Measured with immunoSEQ multiplex PCR; TCRdb has only the in-frame clones, and not every one. The repertoire holds around 65,000 clones, with around 87% as singletons. The sequencing sample was made of memory CD4+ T cells from PBMCs. These receptors came from a human donor in good health.

V is TRBV10-3 and J is TRBJ1-4; D gene unclear. This CDR3 comprises 12 residues. Trimming stripped 10 bases from V and 5 bases from J, with 11 bases between. Germline CDR1 reads ENHRY; CDR2 reads SYGVKD. The CDR3 nucleotides are TGTGCCACGATGGATGACAATGAAAAACTGTTTTTT. Encoded protein: CATMDDNEKLFF.

The CDR3 DNA follows: TGCGCCAGCAGCTTGGCGTCGACAGAAGAGACCCAGTACTTC. This codes for CASSLASTEETQYF. The chain recombines TRBV5-1 with TRBJ2-5; maybe TRBD1 (5 bases). Germline V lookup: CDR1 SGHRS, CDR2 YFSETQ. The CDR3 is 14 residues long. Trimming removed 0 bases at V and 3 bases at J, with 9 bases between. Drawing the rest from reference TRBV5-1 and TRBJ2-5, the complete variable domain is KAGVTQTPRYLIKTRGQQVTLSCSPISGHRSVSWYQQTPGQGLQFLFEYFSETQRNKGNFPGRFSGRQFSNSRSEMNVSTLELGDSALYLCASSLASTEETQYFGPGTRLLVL.

The CDR3 nucleotides read TGTGCCACCGGGAATAGCAATCAGCCCCAGCATTTT. This gives the protein CATGNSNQPQHF. The chain is built from TRBV7-2 and TRBJ1-5; D is undetermined. CDR3 size: 12 residues. Between the trimmed V and J ends, which lost 10 bases and 0 bases, there was a span of 7 bases. CDR1 SGHTA and CDR2 FQGNSA come from the germline V gene.

This chain uses TRBV6-6 with TRBJ2-5; 9 bases line up with TRBD2. CDR1 MNHNY and CDR2 SVGAGI come from the germline V gene (reference sequence). The length of the CDR3 is 16 residues. The V and J ends lost 6 bases and 2 bases, in that order; junction bases with no gene match: 10. The chain's CDR3 is CASRDSGSSEQETQYF. The CDR3 nucleotides are TGTGCCAGCAGGGATAGCGGGAGCTCAGAACAAGAGACCCAGTACTTC.

The chain joins TRBV27 to TRBJ2-5, with unresolved D. Trimming pared 6 bases from V and 0 bases from J, leaving 11 bases between. Germline CDR1 and CDR2: MNHEY and SMNVEV (reference sequence). There are 14 residues in the CDR3. CDR3 DNA: TGTGCCAGCAGCCTGTTCGGGTACCAAGAGACCCAGTACTTC. As protein: CASSLFGYQETQYF.

This clone was detected once. The V and J genes are TRBV4-3 and TRBJ1-2; D is possibly TRBD1 (5 bases). V lost 0 bases to trimming and J lost 6 bases, with 14 bases between them. From germline, CDR1 is LGHNA and CDR2 YSLEER. The CDR3 has 15 residues. The CDR3 region has the DNA TGCGCCAGCAGCCAAGAAGCTTGGGGCGCGAATGGCTACACCTTC. Protein: CASSQEAWGANGYTF.